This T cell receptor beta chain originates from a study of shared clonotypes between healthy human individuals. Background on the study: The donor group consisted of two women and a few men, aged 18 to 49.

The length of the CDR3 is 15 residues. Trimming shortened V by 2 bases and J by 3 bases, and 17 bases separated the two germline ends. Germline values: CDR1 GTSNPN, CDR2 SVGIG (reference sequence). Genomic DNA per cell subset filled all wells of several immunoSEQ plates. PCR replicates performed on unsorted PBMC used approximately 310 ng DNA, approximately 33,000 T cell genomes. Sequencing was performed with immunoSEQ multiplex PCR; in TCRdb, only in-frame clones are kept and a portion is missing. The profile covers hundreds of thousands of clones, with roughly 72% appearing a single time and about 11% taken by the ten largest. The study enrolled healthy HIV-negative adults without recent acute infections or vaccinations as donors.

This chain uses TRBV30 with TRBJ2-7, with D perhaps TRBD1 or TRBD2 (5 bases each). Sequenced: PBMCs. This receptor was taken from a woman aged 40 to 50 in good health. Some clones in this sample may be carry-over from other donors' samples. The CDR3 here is CAWSRPRDGIYEQYF. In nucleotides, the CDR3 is TGTGCCTGGAGTAGGCCCCGGGACGGCATCTACGAGCAGTACTTC.